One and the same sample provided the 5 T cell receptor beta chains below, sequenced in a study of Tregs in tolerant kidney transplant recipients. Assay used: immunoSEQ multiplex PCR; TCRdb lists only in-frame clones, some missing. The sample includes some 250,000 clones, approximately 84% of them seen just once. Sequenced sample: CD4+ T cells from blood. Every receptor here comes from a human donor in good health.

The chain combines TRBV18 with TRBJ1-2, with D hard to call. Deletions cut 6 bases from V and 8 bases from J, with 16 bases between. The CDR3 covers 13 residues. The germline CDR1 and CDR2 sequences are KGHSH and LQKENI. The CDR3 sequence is CASSPFSGEGYTF. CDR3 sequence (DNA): TGTGCCAGCTCCCCTTTTTCAGGCGAAGGCTACACCTTC.

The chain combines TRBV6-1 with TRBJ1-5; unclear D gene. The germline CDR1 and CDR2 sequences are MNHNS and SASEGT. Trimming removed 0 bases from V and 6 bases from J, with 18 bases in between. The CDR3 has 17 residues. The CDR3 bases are TGTGCCAGCAGTGAAGCCCCCCACCTCCGGACGGGTCAGCCCCAGCATTTT. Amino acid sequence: CASSEAPHLRTGQPQHF.

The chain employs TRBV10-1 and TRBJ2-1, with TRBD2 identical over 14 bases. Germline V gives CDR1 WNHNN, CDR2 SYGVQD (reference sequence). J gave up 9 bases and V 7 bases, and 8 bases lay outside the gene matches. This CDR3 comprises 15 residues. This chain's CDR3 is CASTPGTSGRGEQFF. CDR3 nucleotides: TGCGCCAGCACTCCCGGGACTAGCGGGAGAGGTGAGCAGTTCTTC.

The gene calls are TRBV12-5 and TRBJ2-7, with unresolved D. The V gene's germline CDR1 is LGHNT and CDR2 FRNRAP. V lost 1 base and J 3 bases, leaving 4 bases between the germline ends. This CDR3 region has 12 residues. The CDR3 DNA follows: TGTGCTAGTGGTTTGGGCCACTACGAGCAGTACTTC. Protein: CASGLGHYEQYF.

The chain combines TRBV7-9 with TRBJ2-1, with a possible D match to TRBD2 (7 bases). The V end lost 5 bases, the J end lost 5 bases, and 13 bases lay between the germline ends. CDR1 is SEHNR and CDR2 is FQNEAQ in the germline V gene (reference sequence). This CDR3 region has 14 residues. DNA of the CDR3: TGTGCCAGCAGCAAGAGCGGGACAAACAATGAGCAGTTCTTC. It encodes CASSKSGTNNEQFF.